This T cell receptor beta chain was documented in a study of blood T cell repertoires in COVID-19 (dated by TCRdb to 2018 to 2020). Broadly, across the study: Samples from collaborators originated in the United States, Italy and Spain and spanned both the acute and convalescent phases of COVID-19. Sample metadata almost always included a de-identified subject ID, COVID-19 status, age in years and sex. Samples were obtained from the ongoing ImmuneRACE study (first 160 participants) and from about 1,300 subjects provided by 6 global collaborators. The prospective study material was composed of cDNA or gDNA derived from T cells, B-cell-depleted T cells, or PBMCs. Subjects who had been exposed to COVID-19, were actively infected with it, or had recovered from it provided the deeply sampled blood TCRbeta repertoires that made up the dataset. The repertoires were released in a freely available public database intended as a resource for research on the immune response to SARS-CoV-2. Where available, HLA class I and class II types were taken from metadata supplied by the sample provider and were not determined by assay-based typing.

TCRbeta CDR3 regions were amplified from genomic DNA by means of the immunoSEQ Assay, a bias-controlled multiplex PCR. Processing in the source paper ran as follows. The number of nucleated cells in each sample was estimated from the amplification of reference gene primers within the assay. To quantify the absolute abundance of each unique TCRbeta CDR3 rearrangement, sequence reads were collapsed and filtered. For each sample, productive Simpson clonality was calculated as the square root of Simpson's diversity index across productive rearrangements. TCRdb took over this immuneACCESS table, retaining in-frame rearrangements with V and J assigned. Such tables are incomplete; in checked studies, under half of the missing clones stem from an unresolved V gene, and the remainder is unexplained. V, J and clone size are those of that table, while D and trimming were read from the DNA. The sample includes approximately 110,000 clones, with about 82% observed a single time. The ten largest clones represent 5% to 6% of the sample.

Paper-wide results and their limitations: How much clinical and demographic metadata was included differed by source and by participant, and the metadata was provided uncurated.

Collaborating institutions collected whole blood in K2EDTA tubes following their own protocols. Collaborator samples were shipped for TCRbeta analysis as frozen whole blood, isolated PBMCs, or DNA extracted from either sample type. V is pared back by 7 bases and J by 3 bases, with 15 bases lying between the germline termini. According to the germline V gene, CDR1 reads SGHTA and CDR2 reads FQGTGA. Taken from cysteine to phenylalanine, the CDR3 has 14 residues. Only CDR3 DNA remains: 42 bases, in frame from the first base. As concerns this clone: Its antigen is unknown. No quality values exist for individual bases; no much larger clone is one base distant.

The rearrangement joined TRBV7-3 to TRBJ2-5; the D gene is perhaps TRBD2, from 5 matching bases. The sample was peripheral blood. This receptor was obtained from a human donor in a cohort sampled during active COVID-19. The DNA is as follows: TGTGCCAGCACCCAATTAGCGTATAAAGAGACCCAGTACTTC. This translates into CASTQLAYKETQYF.